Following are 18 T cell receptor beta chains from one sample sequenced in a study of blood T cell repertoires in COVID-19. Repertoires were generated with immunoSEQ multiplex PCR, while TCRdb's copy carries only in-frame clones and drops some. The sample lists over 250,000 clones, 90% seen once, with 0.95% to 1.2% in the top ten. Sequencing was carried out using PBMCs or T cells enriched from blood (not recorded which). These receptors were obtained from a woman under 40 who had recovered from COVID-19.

The chain's CDR3 is CASSDQGAAEAFF. CDR3 nucleotides: TGTGCCAGTAGTGACCAGGGGGCCGCTGAAGCTTTCTTT. The chain recombines TRBV19 with TRBJ1-1; TRBD1 matches at 8 bases. This CDR3 has 13 residues. Germline V gene sequence: CDR1 LNHDA, CDR2 SQIVND (reference sequence). The trim removed 5 bases at V and 6 bases at J, leaving 5 bases unmatched.

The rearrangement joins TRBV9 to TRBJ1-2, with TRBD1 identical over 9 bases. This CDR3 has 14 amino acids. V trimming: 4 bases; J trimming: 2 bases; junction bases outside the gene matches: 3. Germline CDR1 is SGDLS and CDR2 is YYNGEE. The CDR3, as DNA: TGTGCCAGCAGCAAACAGGGGGCGAACTATGGCTACACCTTC. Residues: CASSKQGANYGYTF.

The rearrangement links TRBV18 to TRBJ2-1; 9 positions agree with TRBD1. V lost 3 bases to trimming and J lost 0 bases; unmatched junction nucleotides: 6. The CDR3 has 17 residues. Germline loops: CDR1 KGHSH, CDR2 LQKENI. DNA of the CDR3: TGTGCCAGCTCACCGAAACAGGGGGCCAGCTCCTACAATGAGCAGTTCTTC. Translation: CASSPKQGASSYNEQFF.

The CDR3 sequence is CASSPPLGELFF. For the CDR3, the DNA is TGTGCCAGCAGCCCCCCCCTCGGGGAGCTGTTTTTT. This sequence joins TRBV3-1 (or the pseudogene TRBV3-2) and TRBJ2-2; D ambiguous. The CDR3 sequence is 12 residues long. V was trimmed by 4 bases and J by 7 bases, leaving 7 bases between them. Germline V gene lookup returns CDR1 LGHDT and CDR2 YNNKEL (reference sequence).

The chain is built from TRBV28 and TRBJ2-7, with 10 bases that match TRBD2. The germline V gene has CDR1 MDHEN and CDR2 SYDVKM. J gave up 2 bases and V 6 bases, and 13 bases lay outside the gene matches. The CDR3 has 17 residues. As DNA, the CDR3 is TGTGCCAGCAGCTCACCCCGTGGACTAGCGGCCACCTACGAGCAGTACTTC. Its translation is CASSSPRGLAATYEQYF.

CDR3 nucleotides: TGTGCCACCAGCCGTCATACTACGACTGAGCAGTTCTTC. This gives the protein CATSRHTTTEQFF. The V gene is TRBV15, the J gene TRBJ2-1; D call uncertain. Germline-derived CDR1 and CDR2 are LNHNV and YYDKDF (reference sequence). Trimming left V 5 bases short and J 9 bases short, with 14 bases between. CDR3 size: 13 residues.

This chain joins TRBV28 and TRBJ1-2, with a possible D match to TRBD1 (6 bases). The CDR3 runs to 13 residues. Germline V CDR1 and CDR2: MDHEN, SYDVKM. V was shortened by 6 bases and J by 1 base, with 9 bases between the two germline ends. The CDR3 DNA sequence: TGTGCCAGCAGCGGACAGCATAACTATGGCTACACCTTC. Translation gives CASSGQHNYGYTF.

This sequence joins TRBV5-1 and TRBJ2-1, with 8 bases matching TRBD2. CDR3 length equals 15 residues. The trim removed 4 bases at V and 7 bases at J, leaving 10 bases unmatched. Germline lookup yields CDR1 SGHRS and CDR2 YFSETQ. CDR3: CASSLEGGRKNEQFF. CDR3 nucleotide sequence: TGCGCCAGCAGCCTCGAGGGCGGGAGGAAAAATGAGCAGTTCTTC.

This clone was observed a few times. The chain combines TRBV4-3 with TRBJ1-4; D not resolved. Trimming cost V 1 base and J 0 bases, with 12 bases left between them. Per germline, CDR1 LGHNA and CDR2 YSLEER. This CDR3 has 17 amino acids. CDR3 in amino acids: CASSQVFRVATNEKLFF. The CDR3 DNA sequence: TGCGCCAGCAGCCAAGTCTTTCGGGTTGCAACTAATGAAAAACTGTTTTTT.

CDR3 residues: CASSLVRTSGANVLTF. The CDR3 DNA reads TGTGCCAGCAGTTTAGTTAGGACTTCTGGGGCCAACGTCCTGACTTTC. The chain recombines TRBV28 with TRBJ2-6; a possible D gene is TRBD2 (5 bases). The germline V gene encodes CDR1 MDHEN and CDR2 SYDVKM. The CDR3 totals 16 residues. V was pared by 2 bases and J by 1 base, with 9 bases between. The whole variable domain, filled in from reference TRBV28 and TRBJ2-6, reads DVKVTQSSRYLVKRTGEKVFLECVQDMDHENMFWYRQDPGLGLRLIYFSYDVKMKEKGDIPEGYSVSREKKERFSLILESASTNQTSMYLCASSLVRTSGANVLTFGAGSRLTVL.

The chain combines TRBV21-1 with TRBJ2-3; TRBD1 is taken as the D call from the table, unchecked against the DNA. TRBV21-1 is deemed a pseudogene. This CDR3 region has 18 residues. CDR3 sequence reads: CASSKAWDRGHITDTQYF. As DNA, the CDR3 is TGTGCCAGCAGCAAAGCGTGGGACAGGGGGCATATCACAGATACGCAGTATTTT.

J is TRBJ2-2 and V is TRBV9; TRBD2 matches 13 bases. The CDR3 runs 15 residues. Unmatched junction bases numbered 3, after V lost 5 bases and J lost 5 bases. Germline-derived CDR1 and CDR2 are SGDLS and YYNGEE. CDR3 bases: TGTGCCAGCAGTAAACTAGCGGGAGGGACCGGGGAGCTGTTTTTT. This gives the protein CASSKLAGGTGELFF.

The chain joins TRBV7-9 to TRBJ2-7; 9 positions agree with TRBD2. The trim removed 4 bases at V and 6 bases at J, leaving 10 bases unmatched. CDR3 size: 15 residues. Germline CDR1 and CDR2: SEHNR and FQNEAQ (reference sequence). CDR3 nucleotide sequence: TGTGCCAGCAGCTCTGATTTTAGCGGGAGATCCGAGCAGTACTTC. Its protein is CASSSDFSGRSEQYF.

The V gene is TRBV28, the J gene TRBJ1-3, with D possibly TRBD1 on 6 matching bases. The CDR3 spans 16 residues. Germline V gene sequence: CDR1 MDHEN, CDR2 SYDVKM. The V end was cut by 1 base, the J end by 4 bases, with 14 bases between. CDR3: CASSLYGTGHGNTIYF. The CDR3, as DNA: TGTGCCAGCAGTTTATACGGCACAGGGCACGGAAACACCATATATTTT.

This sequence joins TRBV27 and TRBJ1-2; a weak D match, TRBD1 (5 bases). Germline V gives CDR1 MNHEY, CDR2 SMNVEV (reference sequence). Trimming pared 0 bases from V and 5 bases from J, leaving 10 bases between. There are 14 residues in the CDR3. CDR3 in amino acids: CASSLSMGGYGYTF. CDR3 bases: TGTGCCAGCAGTTTATCGATGGGGGGTTATGGCTACACCTTC.

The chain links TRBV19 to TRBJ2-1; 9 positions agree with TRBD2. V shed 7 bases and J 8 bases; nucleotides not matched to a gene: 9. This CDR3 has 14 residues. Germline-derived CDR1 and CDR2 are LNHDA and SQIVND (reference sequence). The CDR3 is CASTQAGGIYEQFF. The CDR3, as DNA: TGTGCCAGTACCCAAGCGGGAGGCATATATGAGCAGTTCTTC.

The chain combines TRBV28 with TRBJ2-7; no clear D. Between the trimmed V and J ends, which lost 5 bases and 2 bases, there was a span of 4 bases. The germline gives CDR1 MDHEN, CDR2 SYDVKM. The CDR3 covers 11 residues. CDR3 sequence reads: CASSDTYEQYF. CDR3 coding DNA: TGTGCCAGCAGTGACACCTACGAGCAGTACTTC.

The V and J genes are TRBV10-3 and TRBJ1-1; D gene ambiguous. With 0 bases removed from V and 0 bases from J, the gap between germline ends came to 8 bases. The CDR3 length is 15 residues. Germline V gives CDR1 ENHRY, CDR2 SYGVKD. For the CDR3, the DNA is TGTGCCATCAGTGAGTCGGGGAGAATGAACACTGAAGCTTTCTTT. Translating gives CAISESGRMNTEAFF.